This T cell receptor (beta chain) stems from a study of T cells after yellow fever vaccination. This clonotype turned up a few times. Germline CDR1 reads LNHDA; CDR2 reads SQIVND (reference sequence). This CDR3 comprises 14 residues. The ends lost 10 bases at V and 4 bases at J; junction bases unmatched: 10. TCRdb itself ran the 5' RACE reads through MiXCR, one entry per CDR3 protein. The table includes around 250,000 distinct CDR3 sequences, over 4.5% detected once. This clonotype originated in a young man who received the YFV17D yellow fever vaccine. The chain is built from TRBV19 and TRBJ1-2; 9 nucleotides line up with TRBD1. Sequences were derived from CD4+ T cells sorted from PBMCs, sampled on the day of the yellow fever booster vaccination. The CDR3 sequence is CATQPPDRGYGYTF. In DNA, the CDR3 is TGTGCCACCCAACCCCCGGACAGGGGCTATGGCTACACCTTC.